This TCR beta chain was identified in a study of beta chain features in type 1 diabetes. There are a few counts of this clone. Expressed TCRB transcripts were sequenced because the entire RNA isolate underwent reverse transcription. Some clones are missing from TCRdb's copy, which holds only in-frame ones; the method was immunoSEQ multiplex PCR. The table shows fewer than 350,000 clones, with around 19% occurring only once. Sequencing was done on a sample of naive CD4+ T cells from blood. The receptor comes from a woman younger than 30 in good health.

Written as DNA, the CDR3 is TGCGCCAGCAGTGATAGCGGGAGCACAGATACGCAGTATTTT. As protein: CASSDSGSTDTQYF. V usage is TRBV5-1 and J usage is TRBJ2-3, with TRBD2 matching over 7 bases. The junction had 3 bases not matched to a gene; V was cut back by 5 bases and J by 0 bases. The CDR3 spans 14 residues. CDR1 is SGHRS, CDR2 YFSETQ, per germline. Combining the CDR3 with reference TRBV5-1 and TRBJ2-3 gives the whole variable domain KAGVTQTPRYLIKTRGQQVTLSCSPISGHRSVSWYQQTPGQGLQFLFEYFSETQRNKGNFPGRFSGRQFSNSRSEMNVSTLELGDSALYLCASSDSGSTDTQYFGPGTRLTVL.